Below, 19 T cell receptor beta chains from the same sample are listed, as sequenced in a study of spatial heterogeneity in lung cancer. Broader study findings: The study found that expanded intratumoral alpha and beta TCR counts tracked tumor mutation counts.

TCRdb re-derived calls from the 5' RACE reads in MiXCR, one entry per CDR3 protein. The sample contains some 96,000 distinct CDR3 sequences, about 4.6% of which appear only once. Time point reported: sample taken at primary tumor resection. No cognate antigen is known for these TCRs. This material consisted of lung tumor tissue, taken at surgery. These receptors all come from a male donor with early-stage non-small cell lung cancer.

This clonotype was seen repeatedly, ten times or more. The chain employs TRBV20-1 and TRBJ1-3; 7 bases are shared with TRBD1. Trimming at V came to 0 bases and at J to 0 bases, leaving 8 bases not matched to a gene. Germline CDR1 DFQATT, CDR2 SNEGSKA (reference sequence). The CDR3 totals 17 residues. In DNA, the CDR3 is TGCAGTGCTAGAGATCCCCGACAGGGAGTCTCTGGAAACACCATATATTTT. It specifies CSARDPRQGVSGNTIYF.

Remarks on this clonotype: A much larger clone lies one base from this, so it may be a read error. The rearrangement joins TRBV28 to TRBJ1-1; D ambiguous. Germline V gives CDR1 MDHEN, CDR2 SYDVKM. This CDR3 has 12 residues. V lost 7 bases, J lost 8 bases, and 14 bases lay in between. CDR3 loop: CASMVVQLEAFF. The CDR3 DNA sequence: TGTGCCAGCATGGTGGTCCAGTTAGAAGCTTTCTTT.

Many counts were recorded for this clonotype. The rearrangement uses TRBV20-1 and TRBJ1-4, with 7 bases lining up with TRBD1. With 6 bases clipped from V and 8 bases from J, the junction kept 9 bases outside the gene matches. Germline-derived CDR1 and CDR2 are DFQATT and SNEGSKA (reference sequence). The CDR3 contains 13 residues. The CDR3 loop is CSAFDREVEKLFF. CDR3 bases: TGCAGTGCGTTTGACAGGGAGGTCGAAAAACTGTTTTTT.

This clonotype was observed many times. Here the CDR3 reads CASSPTLPGRGDNYGYTF. The CDR3 bases are TGTGCCAGCAGCCCTACCCTCCCGGGCAGGGGGGATAACTATGGCTACACCTTC. This chain uses TRBV6-1 with TRBJ1-2, with 7 bases fitting TRBD1. The length of the CDR3 is 18 residues. Germline loops: CDR1 MNHNS, CDR2 SASEGT. V shed 6 bases and J 1 base; nucleotides not matched to a gene: 17.

Ten or more counts support this clonotype. J is TRBJ2-1 and V is TRBV7-8; possibly TRBD2 for D (5 bases). Germline V gives CDR1 SGHVS, CDR2 FQNEAQ. Trimming removed 1 base from V and 5 bases from J, with 12 bases in between. The CDR3 spans 15 residues. CDR3 nucleotide sequence: TGTGCCAGCAGCTTAGTGCCTTTCGGGAACAATGAGCAGTTCTTC. Its protein product is CASSLVPFGNNEQFF.

This clonotype was counted ten times or more. The CDR3 bases are TGTGCCAGCACGTTACAGCCGATGAACACTGAAGCTTTCTTT. This translates into CASTLQPMNTEAFF. This chain connects TRBV28 to TRBJ1-1, with unresolved D. From germline, CDR1 is MDHEN and CDR2 SYDVKM. V lost 7 bases, J lost 0 bases, and 12 bases lay in between. The CDR3 totals 14 residues.

The chain uses TRBV4-1 and TRBJ2-7; 7 nucleotides align to TRBD2. The ends lost 4 bases at V and 2 bases at J; junction bases unmatched: 14. This CDR3 contains 17 residues. CDR1 and CDR2 (germline): MGHRA, YSYEKL. CDR3: CASSRGDLAELPYEQYF. The CDR3 DNA follows: TGCGCCAGCAGCCGAGGGGACCTAGCGGAGCTCCCCTACGAGCAGTACTTC.

Many counts were recorded for this clonotype. The chain has TRBV5-1 and TRBJ2-7, with 9 bases matching TRBD1. The V and J ends lost 6 bases and 5 bases, in that order; junction bases with no gene match: 9. Germline V gene data show CDR1 as SGHRS and CDR2 as YFSETQ. The CDR3 consists of 14 residues. This CDR3 is CASNIGQGLDEQYF. The DNA for the CDR3 is TGCGCCAGCAACATAGGACAGGGGTTGGACGAGCAGTACTTC.

In this sample, this clonotype turned up many times. The chain has TRBV5-1 and TRBJ2-1; TRBD2 matches at 11 bases. The ends lost 3 bases at V and 3 bases at J; junction bases unmatched: 5. The V gene's germline CDR1 is SGHRS and CDR2 YFSETQ. This CDR3 comprises 16 residues. CDR3 sequence (DNA): TGCGCCAGCAGCTCCACTAGCGGGGGAAACTACAATGAGCAGTTCTTC. It specifies CASSSTSGGNYNEQFF. Using reference TRBV5-1 and TRBJ2-1 for the parts outside the CDR3, the full variable domain is KAGVTQTPRYLIKTRGQQVTLSCSPISGHRSVSWYQQTPGQGLQFLFEYFSETQRNKGNFPGRFSGRQFSNSRSEMNVSTLELGDSALYLCASSSTSGGNYNEQFFGPGTRLTVL.

This clonotype was picked up many times. The chain links TRBV12-3 or TRBV12-4 to TRBJ1-1, with D unresolved. V was shortened by 3 bases and J by 7 bases, with 6 bases between the two germline ends. This CDR3 has 11 residues. The CDR3 nucleotides are TGTGCCAGCAGTTTTGGCGGTGAAGCTTTCTTT. Residues: CASSFGGEAFF.

This clonotype was counted ten times or more. The chain couples TRBV5-1 to TRBJ1-4; D remains ambiguous. The CDR3 has 15 amino acids. Per germline, CDR1 SGHRS and CDR2 YFSETQ. V was shortened by 6 bases and J by 0 bases, with 12 bases between the two germline ends. The DNA of the CDR3 is TGCGCCAGCACGAGGCAGGCAGCAACTAATGAAAAACTGTTTTTT. Its protein is CASTRQAATNEKLFF.

This clonotype has a count of ten or more. CDR3 amino acids: CASGKAPGLGTDTQYF. Written as DNA, the CDR3 is TGTGCCAGCGGAAAAGCGCCGGGACTAGGAACAGATACGCAGTATTTT. J is TRBJ2-3 and V is TRBV27; 8 bases are shared with TRBD2. The length of the CDR3 is 16 residues. Per germline, CDR1 MNHEY and CDR2 SMNVEV (reference sequence). With V trimmed by 8 bases and J by 3 bases, 13 bases remained unmatched.

This clonotype was counted at least ten times. The chain is built from TRBV10-2 and TRBJ2-6; D is unclear. CDR3 length: 13 amino acids. Per germline, CDR1 WSHSY and CDR2 SAAADI. Trimming stripped 6 bases from V and 3 bases from J, with 6 bases between. In nucleotides, the CDR3 is TGCGCCAGCAGAGATGGTGGGGCCAACGTCCTGACTTTC. It translates to CASRDGGANVLTF.

This clonotype appeared many times. The chain couples TRBV7-8 to TRBJ2-7; 9 bases line up with TRBD2. The germline V gene encodes CDR1 SGHVS and CDR2 FQNEAQ. This CDR3 is 17 amino acids long. Unmatched junction bases numbered 9, after V lost 3 bases and J lost 0 bases. The CDR3, as DNA: TGTGCCAGCAGCTTCCACTGGACTAGCGACAGCTCCTACGAGCAGTACTTC. Protein: CASSFHWTSDSSYEQYF. The complete variable domain, with remaining parts taken from reference TRBV7-8 and TRBJ2-7, reads GAGVSQSPRYKVAKRGQDVALRCDPISGHVSLFWYQQALGQGPEFLTYFQNEAQLDKSGLPSDRFFAERPEGSVSTLKIQRTQQEDSAVYLCASSFHWTSDSSYEQYFGPGTRLTVT.

This clonotype was observed a few times. CDR3 in amino acids: CASQGDGYTF. The DNA of the CDR3 is TGTGCCTCACAGGGAGATGGCTACACCTTC. The V gene is TRBV10-3, the J gene TRBJ1-2, with D perhaps TRBD1 (6 bases). Germline CDR1 and CDR2: ENHRY and SYGVKD. The V gene lost 11 bases and the J gene lost 6 bases, with 10 bases spanning the gap. This CDR3 contains 10 residues.

At least ten counts were recorded for this clonotype. The V gene is TRBV10-3, the J gene TRBJ1-5; D call uncertain. Germline V gene data show CDR1 as ENHRY and CDR2 as SYGVKD. V lost 4 bases and J 5 bases, leaving 6 bases between the germline ends. The CDR3 covers 12 residues. CDR3: CAISGEDQPQHF. CDR3 nucleotide sequence: TGTGCCATCAGTGGTGAGGATCAGCCCCAGCATTTT.

The chain combines TRBV5-1 with TRBJ2-7; D may correspond to TRBD1 or TRBD2 (5 bases each). V lost 4 bases and J 3 bases, leaving 20 bases between the germline ends. This CDR3 has 16 residues. Germline loops: CDR1 SGHRS, CDR2 YFSETQ. In DNA, the CDR3 is TGCGCCAGCAGCCCGGCCGGGGCCCAGGGCTACTACGAGCAGTACTTC. Protein sequence: CASSPAGAQGYYEQYF.

The table lists this clonotype with many counts. This chain uses TRBV6-1 with TRBJ2-5, with 8 bases lining up with TRBD2. This CDR3 contains 16 residues. Looked up from germline, CDR1 is MNHNS and CDR2 is SASEGT. V was clipped by 4 bases and J by 5 bases; unmatched bases: 12. The CDR3 DNA follows: TGTGCCAGCAGTGTTACTAGCGGAGGAGATTTGGAGACCCAGTACTTC. The encoded protein is CASSVTSGGDLETQYF.

This clonotype was detected many times. V usage is TRBV28 and J usage is TRBJ2-7; D possibly corresponds to TRBD2 (6 bases). Germline V gives CDR1 MDHEN, CDR2 SYDVKM. V was clipped by 6 bases and J by 3 bases, with 12 bases between them. This CDR3 spans 13 amino acids. CDR3 loop: CASSRLEVYEQYF. CDR3 DNA sequence: TGTGCCAGCAGCAGACTAGAGGTCTACGAGCAGTACTTC.